One sample yielded the 13 T cell receptor beta chains listed below, sequenced in a study of T cell changes during pregnancy in multiple sclerosis. The assay was immunoSEQ multiplex PCR, and TCRdb's table has in-frame clones only and misses some. The sample records about 47,000 clones, around 93% being singletons. The starting material was peripheral blood, obtained in the second trimester of pregnancy. Receptors were obtained from a female donor with multiple sclerosis, enrolled in a pregnancy study.

This clone was seen more than once but under ten times. CDR3 residues: CASSSQGYEQYF. CDR3 sequence (DNA): TGTGCCAGCAGCTCACAGGGTTACGAGCAGTACTTC. This chain links TRBV7-9 with TRBJ2-7, with D possibly TRBD1 on 6 matching bases. Trimming left V 4 bases short and J 4 bases short, with 8 bases between. This CDR3 is 12 amino acids long. Germline CDR1 and CDR2: SEHNR and FQNEAQ (reference sequence).

This chain links TRBV6-1 with TRBJ2-7, with D perhaps matching TRBD1 (6 bases). CDR1 is MNHNS, CDR2 SASEGT, per germline. The CDR3 is 14 amino acids. V lost 7 bases, J lost 2 bases, and 15 bases lay in between. CDR3 region: CASTSLTGPYEQYF. CDR3 sequence (DNA): TGTGCCAGCACCTCCCTGACAGGACCCTACGAGCAGTACTTC.

The chain combines TRBV11-2 with TRBJ2-6, with 7 positions matching TRBD1. J was trimmed by 0 bases and V by 6 bases; bases with no gene match: 11. Looked up from germline, CDR1 is SGHAT and CDR2 is FQNNGV. The CDR3 covers 18 residues. For the CDR3, the DNA is TGTGCCAGCAGTTCTTTTCTGACAGGGTTCTCTGGGGCCAACGTCCTGACTTTC. This codes for CASSSFLTGFSGANVLTF.

The V call is TRBV19, the J call TRBJ2-1; D call uncertain. V was trimmed by 5 bases and J by 1 base, leaving 18 bases between them. Germline loops: CDR1 LNHDA, CDR2 SQIVND (reference sequence). The CDR3 has 17 residues. DNA of the CDR3: TGTGCCAGTAGTCTTCTCTTAACGGGTCCTTCCTACAATGAGCAGTTCTTC. Protein product: CASSLLLTGPSYNEQFF.

The genes are TRBV9 and TRBJ2-1, with 10 positions matching TRBD2. Germline CDR1 reads SGDLS; CDR2 reads YYNGEE. This CDR3 comprises 17 residues. The V and J ends lost 0 bases and 2 bases, in that order; junction bases with no gene match: 5. CDR3 bases: TGTGCCAGCAGCGTAGAGCCCCTAGCGGGAGCCTACAATGAGCAGTTCTTC. Translating it yields CASSVEPLAGAYNEQFF.

The chain employs TRBV19 and TRBJ1-1; D is uncertain. Per the germline V gene, CDR1 is LNHDA and CDR2 is SQIVND (reference sequence). V dropped 4 bases and J dropped 1 base, with 10 bases sitting between them. The CDR3 loop spans 14 amino acids. The CDR3 loop is CASSTRLGNTEAFF. CDR3 DNA sequence: TGTGCCAGTAGTACCCGTCTCGGGAACACTGAAGCTTTCTTT.

This clone appeared a single time. The V gene is TRBV19, the J gene TRBJ2-3; 8 nucleotides agree with TRBD2. J lost 2 bases, V lost 1 base, and 11 bases had no gene match. In germline, CDR1 is LNHDA, CDR2 SQIVND (reference sequence). The CDR3 has 18 amino acids. CDR3 residues: CASSIVWASGSSTDTQYF. CDR3 nucleotide sequence: TGTGCCAGTAGTATAGTGTGGGCGAGCGGGAGTTCCACAGATACGCAGTATTTT.

The chain links TRBV4-3 to TRBJ2-2; D is ambiguous. With 5 bases removed from V and 4 bases from J, the gap between germline ends came to 14 bases. CDR1 and CDR2 (germline): LGHNA, YSLEER. The CDR3 loop spans 15 amino acids. The CDR3 region has the DNA TGCGCCAGCAGCGTGGTCGTCAGGCCCACCGGGGAGCTGTTTTTT. It translates to CASSVVVRPTGELFF.

This chain uses TRBV27 with TRBJ1-1, with no clear D. This CDR3 spans 15 amino acids. The germline gives CDR1 MNHEY, CDR2 SMNVEV (reference sequence). V was pared by 3 bases and J by 2 bases, with 13 bases between. The CDR3: CASSLSVSVNTEAFF. Written as DNA, the CDR3 is TGTGCCAGCAGTTTGTCAGTTTCCGTAAACACTGAAGCTTTCTTT.

CDR3 nucleotides: TGTGCCAGCTCCGAGTCGGAGACCCAGTACTTC. Protein sequence: CASSESETQYF. The chain employs TRBV18 and TRBJ2-5; D uncertain. The CDR3 is made up of 11 amino acids. V was cut by 6 bases and J by 5 bases, with 7 bases left in between. Per the germline V gene, CDR1 is KGHSH and CDR2 is LQKENI. Full variable domain (outside the CDR3, taken from reference TRBV18 and TRBJ2-5): NAGVMQNPRHLVRRRGQEARLRCSPMKGHSHVYWYRQLPEEGLKFMVYLQKENIIDESGMPKERFSAEFPKEGPSILRIQQVVRGDSAAYFCASSESETQYFGPGTRLLVL.

The V and J genes are TRBV15 and TRBJ1-2; D ambiguous. Trimming removed 5 bases at V and 3 bases at J, with 10 bases between. The CDR3 is 13 amino acids. CDR1 LNHNV and CDR2 YYDKDF come from the germline V gene (reference sequence). In DNA, the CDR3 is TGTGCCACCAGCGGGCAGGCTGACTATGGCTACACCTTC. Amino acid sequence: CATSGQADYGYTF.

The gene calls are TRBV6-5 and TRBJ1-1, with TRBD1 identical over 7 bases. CDR3 length: 14 amino acids. Germline V gene sequence: CDR1 MNHEY, CDR2 SVGAGI. Losses at the gene ends were 3 bases for V and 13 bases for J; bases not matched to a gene: 14. This CDR3 is CASSYRQGRGLGFF. DNA of the CDR3: TGTGCCAGCAGTTATCGACAGGGAAGGGGCCTAGGTTTCTTT.

The DNA of the CDR3 is TGTGCCAGCAGTGAAGAAGGGGGTTTGGTACTTTCCGGGGAGCTGTTTTTT. Translation: CASSEEGGLVLSGELFF. The chain is built from TRBV2 and TRBJ2-2; the D gene is possibly TRBD1 (6 bases). CDR3 length equals 17 residues. V lost 1 base and J lost 6, with 18 bases in between. Germline V gene sequence: CDR1 SNHLY, CDR2 FYNNEI.